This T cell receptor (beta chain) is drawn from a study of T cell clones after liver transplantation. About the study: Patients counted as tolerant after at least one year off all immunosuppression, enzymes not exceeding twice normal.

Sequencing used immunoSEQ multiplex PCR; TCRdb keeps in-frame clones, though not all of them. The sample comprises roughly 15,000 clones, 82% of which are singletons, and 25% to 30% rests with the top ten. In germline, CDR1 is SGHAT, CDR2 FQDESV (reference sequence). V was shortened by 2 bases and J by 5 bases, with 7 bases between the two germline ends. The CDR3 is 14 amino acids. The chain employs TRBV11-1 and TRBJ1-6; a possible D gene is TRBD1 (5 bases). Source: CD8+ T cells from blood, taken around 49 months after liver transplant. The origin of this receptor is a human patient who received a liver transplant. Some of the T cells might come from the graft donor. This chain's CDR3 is CASSLRGNNSPLHF. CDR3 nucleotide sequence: TGTGCCAGCAGCTTAAGGGGAAATAATTCACCCCTCCACTTT.